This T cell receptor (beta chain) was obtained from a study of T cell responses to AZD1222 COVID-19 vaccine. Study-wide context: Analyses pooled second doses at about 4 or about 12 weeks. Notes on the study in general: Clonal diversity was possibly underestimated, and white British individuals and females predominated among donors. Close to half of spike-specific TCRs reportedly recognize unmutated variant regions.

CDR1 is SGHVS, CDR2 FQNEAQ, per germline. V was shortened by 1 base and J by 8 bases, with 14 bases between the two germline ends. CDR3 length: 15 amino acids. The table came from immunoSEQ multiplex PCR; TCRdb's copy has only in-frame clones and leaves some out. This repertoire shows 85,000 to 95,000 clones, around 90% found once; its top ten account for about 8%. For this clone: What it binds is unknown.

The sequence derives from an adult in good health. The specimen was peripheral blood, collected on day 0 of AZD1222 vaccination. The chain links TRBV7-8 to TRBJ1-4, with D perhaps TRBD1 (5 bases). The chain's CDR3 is CASSLVQQGREKLFF. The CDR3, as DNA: TGTGCCAGCAGCTTAGTACAGCAGGGCAGGGAAAAACTGTTTTTT. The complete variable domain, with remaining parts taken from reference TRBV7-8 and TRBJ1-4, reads GAGVSQSPRYKVAKRGQDVALRCDPISGHVSLFWYQQALGQGPEFLTYFQNEAQLDKSGLPSDRFFAERPEGSVSTLKIQRTQQEDSAVYLCASSLVQQGREKLFFGSGTQLSVL.